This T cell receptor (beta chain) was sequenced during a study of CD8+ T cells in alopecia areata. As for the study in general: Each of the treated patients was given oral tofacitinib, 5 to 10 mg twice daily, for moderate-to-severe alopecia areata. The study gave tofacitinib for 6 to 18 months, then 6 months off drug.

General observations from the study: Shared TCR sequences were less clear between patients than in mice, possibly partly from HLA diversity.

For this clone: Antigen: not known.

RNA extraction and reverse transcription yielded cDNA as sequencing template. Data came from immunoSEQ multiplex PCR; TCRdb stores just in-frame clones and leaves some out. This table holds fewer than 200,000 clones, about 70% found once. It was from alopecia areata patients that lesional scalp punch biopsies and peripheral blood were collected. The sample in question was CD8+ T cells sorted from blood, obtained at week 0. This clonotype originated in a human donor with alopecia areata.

The CDR3 DNA sequence: TGTGCCAGCAGCTTACATTTATCGGGGACTGAGTACGGTACGCAGTATTTT. It codes for CASSLHLSGTEYGTQYF. J is TRBJ2-3 and V is TRBV7-8, with TRBD2 as a possible D gene (6 bases). CDR3 size: 17 residues. Germline-derived CDR1 and CDR2 are SGHVS and FQNEAQ. V was trimmed by 2 bases and J by 8 bases, leaving 23 bases between them.